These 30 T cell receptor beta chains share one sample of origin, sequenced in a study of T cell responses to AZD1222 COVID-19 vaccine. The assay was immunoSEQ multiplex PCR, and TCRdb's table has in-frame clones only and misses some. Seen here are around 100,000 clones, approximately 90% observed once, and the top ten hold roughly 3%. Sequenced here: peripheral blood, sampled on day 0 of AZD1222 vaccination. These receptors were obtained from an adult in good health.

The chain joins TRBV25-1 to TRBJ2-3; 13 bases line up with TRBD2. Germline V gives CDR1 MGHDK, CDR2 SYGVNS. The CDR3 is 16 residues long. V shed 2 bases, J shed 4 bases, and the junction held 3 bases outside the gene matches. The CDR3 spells CASSEGLAGAADTQYF. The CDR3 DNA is TGTGCCAGCAGTGAAGGACTAGCGGGGGCCGCAGATACGCAGTATTTT.

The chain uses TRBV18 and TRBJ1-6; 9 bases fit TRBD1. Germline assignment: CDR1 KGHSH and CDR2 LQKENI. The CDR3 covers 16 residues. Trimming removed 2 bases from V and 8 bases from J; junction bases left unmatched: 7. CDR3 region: CASSPYTGTGYSPLHF. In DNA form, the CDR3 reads TGTGCCAGCTCACCATACACCGGGACAGGGTATTCACCCCTCCACTTT.

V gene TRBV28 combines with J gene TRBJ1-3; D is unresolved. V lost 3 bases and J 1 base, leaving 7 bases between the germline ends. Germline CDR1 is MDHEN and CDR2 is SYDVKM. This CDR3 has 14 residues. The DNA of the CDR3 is TGTGCCAGCAGTTTTAGCAGATCTGGAAACACCATATATTTT. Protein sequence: CASSFSRSGNTIYF.

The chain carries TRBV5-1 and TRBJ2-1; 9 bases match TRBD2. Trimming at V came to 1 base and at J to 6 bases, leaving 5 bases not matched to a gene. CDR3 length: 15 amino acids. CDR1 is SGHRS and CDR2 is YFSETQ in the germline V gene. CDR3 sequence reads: CASSLPAGGINEQFF. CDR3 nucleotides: TGCGCCAGCAGCTTGCCAGCGGGGGGAATCAATGAGCAGTTCTTC.

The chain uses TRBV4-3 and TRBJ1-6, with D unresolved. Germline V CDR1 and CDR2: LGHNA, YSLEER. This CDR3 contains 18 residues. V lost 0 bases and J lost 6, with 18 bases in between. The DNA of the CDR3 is TGCGCCAGCAGCCAAGAAATAGTTCGGATCGAACTTAATTCACCCCTCCACTTT. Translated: CASSQEIVRIELNSPLHF.

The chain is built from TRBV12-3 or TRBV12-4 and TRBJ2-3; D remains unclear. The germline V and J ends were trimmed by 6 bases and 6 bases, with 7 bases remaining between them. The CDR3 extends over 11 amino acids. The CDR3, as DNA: TGTGCCAGCAGAATCGGGGATACGCAGTATTTT. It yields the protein CASRIGDTQYF.

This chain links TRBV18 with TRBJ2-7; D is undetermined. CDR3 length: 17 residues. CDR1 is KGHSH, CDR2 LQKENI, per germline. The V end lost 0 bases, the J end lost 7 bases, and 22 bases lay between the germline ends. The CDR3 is CASSPPRFANLGWEQYF. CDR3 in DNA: TGTGCCAGCTCACCACCGAGGTTTGCCAACCTAGGATGGGAGCAGTACTTC.

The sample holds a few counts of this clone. The CDR3 here is CASSPRDWYSYEQYF. CDR3 DNA sequence: TGTGCCAGCAGCCCTCGGGACTGGTACTCCTACGAGCAGTACTTC. The rearrangement links TRBV3-1 (or the pseudogene TRBV3-2) to TRBJ2-7; D perhaps matches TRBD2 (6 bases). The CDR3 loop spans 15 amino acids. V was cut by 4 bases and J by 0 bases, with 13 bases left in between. Germline CDR1 and CDR2: LGHDT and YNNKEL (reference sequence).

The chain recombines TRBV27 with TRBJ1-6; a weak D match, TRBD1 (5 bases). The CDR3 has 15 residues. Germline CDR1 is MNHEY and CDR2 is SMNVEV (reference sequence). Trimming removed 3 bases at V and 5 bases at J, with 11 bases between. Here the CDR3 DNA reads TGTGCCAGCAGTTTTTGGGGACTAAATAATTCACCCCTCCACTTT. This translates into CASSFWGLNNSPLHF.

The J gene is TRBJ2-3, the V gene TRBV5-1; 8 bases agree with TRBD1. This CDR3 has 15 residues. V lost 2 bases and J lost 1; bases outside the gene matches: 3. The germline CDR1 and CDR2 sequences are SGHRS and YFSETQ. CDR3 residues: CASSFGQGGTDTQYF. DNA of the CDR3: TGCGCCAGCAGCTTCGGACAGGGAGGCACAGATACGCAGTATTTT.

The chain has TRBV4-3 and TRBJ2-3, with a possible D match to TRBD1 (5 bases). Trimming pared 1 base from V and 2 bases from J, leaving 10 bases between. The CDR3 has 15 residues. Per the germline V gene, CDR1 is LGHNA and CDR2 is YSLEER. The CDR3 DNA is TGCGCCAGCAGCCAAGGGGTGGGGCTCACAGATACGCAGTATTTT. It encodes CASSQGVGLTDTQYF.

The CDR3, as DNA: TGTGCCAGCAGCTTGGCGGGCAAAAGCTCCTACAATGAGCAGTTCTTC. Translating gives CASSLAGKSSYNEQFF. The chain joins TRBV5-5 to TRBJ2-1; D remains unclear. The V end was cut by 0 bases, the J end by 0 bases, with 10 bases between. The germline gives CDR1 SGHKS, CDR2 YYEKEE (reference sequence). This CDR3 has 16 residues.

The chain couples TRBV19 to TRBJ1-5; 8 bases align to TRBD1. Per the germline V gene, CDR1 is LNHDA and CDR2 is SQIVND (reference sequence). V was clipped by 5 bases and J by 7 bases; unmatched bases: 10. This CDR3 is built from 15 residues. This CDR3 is CASSPGQGEGQPQHF. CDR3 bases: TGTGCCAGTAGTCCTGGACAGGGCGAGGGGCAGCCCCAGCATTTT.

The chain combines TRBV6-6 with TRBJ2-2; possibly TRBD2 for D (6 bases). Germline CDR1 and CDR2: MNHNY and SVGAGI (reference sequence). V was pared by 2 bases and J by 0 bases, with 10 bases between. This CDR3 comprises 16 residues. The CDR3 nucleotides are TGTGCCAGCAGTTACACCGGAGGGGCGAACACCGGGGAGCTGTTTTTT. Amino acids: CASSYTGGANTGELFF.

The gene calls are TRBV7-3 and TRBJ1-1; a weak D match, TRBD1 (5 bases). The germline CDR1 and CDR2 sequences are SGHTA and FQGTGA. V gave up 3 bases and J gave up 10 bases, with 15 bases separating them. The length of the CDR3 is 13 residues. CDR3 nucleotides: TGTGCCAGCAGCTTCGCCCGGGGGGAACGAGCTTTCTTT. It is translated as CASSFARGERAFF.

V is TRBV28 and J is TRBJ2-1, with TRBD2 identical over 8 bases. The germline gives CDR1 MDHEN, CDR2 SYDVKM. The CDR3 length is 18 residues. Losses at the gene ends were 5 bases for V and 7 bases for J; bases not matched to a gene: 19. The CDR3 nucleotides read TGTGCCAGCAGTCCCAGTACCGGGCTCGGGACTAGTATGAATGAGCAGTTCTTC. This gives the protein CASSPSTGLGTSMNEQFF. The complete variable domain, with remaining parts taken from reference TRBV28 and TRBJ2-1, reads DVKVTQSSRYLVKRTGEKVFLECVQDMDHENMFWYRQDPGLGLRLIYFSYDVKMKEKGDIPEGYSVSREKKERFSLILESASTNQTSMYLCASSPSTGLGTSMNEQFFGPGTRLTVL.

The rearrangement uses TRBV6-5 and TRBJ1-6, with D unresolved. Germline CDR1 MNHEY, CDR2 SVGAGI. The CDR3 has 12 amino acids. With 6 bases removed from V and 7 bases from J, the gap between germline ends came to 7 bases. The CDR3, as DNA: TGTGCCAGCAGGATTAACAATTCACCCCTCCACTTT. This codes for CASRINNSPLHF.

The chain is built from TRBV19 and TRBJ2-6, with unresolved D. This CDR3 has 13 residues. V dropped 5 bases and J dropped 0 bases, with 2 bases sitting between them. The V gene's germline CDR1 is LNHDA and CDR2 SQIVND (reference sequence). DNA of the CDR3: TGTGCCAGTAGTGTCTCTGGGGCCAACGTCCTGACTTTC. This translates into CASSVSGANVLTF.

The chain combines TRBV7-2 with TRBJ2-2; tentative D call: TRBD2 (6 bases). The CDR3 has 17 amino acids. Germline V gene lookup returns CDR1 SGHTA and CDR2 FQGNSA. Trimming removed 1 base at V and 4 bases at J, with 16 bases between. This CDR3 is CASSLGRLGGPTGELFF. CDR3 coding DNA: TGTGCCAGCAGCTTAGGGCGGCTGGGGGGACCCACCGGGGAGCTGTTTTTT.

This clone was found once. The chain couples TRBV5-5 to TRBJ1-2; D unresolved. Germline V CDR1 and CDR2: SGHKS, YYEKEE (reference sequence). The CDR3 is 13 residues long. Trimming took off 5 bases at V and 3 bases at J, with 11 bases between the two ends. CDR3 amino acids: CASSPDGYYGYTF. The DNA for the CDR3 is TGTGCCAGCAGTCCTGACGGCTACTATGGCTACACCTTC.

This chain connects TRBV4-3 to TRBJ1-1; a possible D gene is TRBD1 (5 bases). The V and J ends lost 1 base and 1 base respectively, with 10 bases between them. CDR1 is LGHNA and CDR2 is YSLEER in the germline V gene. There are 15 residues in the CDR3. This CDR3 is CASSQVDRGNTEAFF. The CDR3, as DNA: TGCGCCAGCAGCCAAGTGGATAGGGGGAACACTGAAGCTTTCTTT.

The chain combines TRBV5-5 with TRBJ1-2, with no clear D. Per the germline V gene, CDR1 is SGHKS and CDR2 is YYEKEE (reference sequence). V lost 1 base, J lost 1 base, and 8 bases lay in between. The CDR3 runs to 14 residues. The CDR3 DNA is TGTGCCAGCAGCTTGACGTACAGTAACTATGGCTACACCTTC. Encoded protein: CASSLTYSNYGYTF.

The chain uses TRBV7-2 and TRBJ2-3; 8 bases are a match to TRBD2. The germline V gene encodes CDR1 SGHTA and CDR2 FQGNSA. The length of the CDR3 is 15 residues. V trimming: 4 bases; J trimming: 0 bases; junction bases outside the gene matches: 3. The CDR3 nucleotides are TGTGCCAGCAGCTCCAGCGGGGGCAGCACAGATACGCAGTATTTT. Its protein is CASSSSGGSTDTQYF.

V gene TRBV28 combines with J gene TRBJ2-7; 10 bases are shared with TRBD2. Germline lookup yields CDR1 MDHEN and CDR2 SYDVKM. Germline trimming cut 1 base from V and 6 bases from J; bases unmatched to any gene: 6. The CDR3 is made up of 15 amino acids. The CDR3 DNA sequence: TGTGCCAGCAGTTTATCGGAACTAGCGGGGATCGAGCAGTACTTC. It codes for CASSLSELAGIEQYF.

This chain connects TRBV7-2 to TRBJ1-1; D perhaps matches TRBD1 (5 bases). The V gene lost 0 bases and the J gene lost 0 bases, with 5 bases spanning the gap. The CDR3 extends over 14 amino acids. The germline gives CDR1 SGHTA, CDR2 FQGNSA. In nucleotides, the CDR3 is TGTGCCAGCAGCTTAGCGGGGCTGAACACTGAAGCTTTCTTT. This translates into CASSLAGLNTEAFF.

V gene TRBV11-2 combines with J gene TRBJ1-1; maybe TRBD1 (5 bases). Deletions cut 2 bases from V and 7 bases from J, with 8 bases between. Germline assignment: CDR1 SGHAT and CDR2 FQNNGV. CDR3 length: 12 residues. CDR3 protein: CASSLNRNEAFF. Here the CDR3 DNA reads TGTGCCAGCAGCTTAAACAGGAATGAAGCTTTCTTT. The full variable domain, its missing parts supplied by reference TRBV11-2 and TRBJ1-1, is EAGVAQSPRYKIIEKRQSVAFWCNPISGHATLYWYQQILGQGPKLLIQFQNNGVVDDSQLPKDRFSAERLKGVDSTLKIQPAKLEDSAVYLCASSLNRNEAFFGQGTRLTVV.

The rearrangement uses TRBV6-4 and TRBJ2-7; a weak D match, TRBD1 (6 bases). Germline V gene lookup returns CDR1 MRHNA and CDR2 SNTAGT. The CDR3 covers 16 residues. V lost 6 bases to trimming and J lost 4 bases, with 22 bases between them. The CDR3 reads CASSDLWTAFNYEQYF. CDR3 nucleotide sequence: TGTGCCAGCAGCGATTTGTGGACAGCCTTTAATTACGAGCAGTACTTC.

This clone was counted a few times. CDR3 in amino acids: CASSIRDSSYEQYF. In DNA, the CDR3 is TGTGCCAGTAGTATCCGGGACAGCTCCTACGAGCAGTACTTC. The genes are TRBV19 and TRBJ2-7; TRBD1 agrees at 7 bases. Unmatched junction bases numbered 2, after V lost 3 bases and J lost 0 bases. The CDR3 spans 14 residues. In germline, CDR1 is LNHDA, CDR2 SQIVND (reference sequence).

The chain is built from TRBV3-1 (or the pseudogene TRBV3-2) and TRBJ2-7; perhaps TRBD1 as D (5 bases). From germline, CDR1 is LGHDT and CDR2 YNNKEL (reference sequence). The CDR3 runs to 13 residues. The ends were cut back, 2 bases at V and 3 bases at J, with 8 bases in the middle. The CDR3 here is CASSQPQGYEQYF. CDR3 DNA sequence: TGTGCCAGCAGCCAACCGCAGGGCTACGAGCAGTACTTC.

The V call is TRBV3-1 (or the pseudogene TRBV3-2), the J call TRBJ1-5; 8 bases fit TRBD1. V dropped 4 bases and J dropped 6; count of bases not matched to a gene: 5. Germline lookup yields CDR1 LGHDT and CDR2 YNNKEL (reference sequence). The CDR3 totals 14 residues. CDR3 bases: TGTGCCAGCAGCCGCGGACAGGGTGCTCAGCCCCAGCATTTT. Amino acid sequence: CASSRGQGAQPQHF.